This T cell receptor beta chain was found in a study of blood T cell repertoires in COVID-19 (dated by TCRdb to about 2020). Looking at the study overall: Samples from collaborators originated in the United States, Italy and Spain and spanned both the acute and convalescent phases of COVID-19. The prospective study material was composed of cDNA or gDNA derived from T cells, B-cell-depleted T cells, or PBMCs. The dataset comprised deeply sampled blood TCRbeta repertoires from subjects exposed to, actively infected with, or recovered from COVID-19. A freely available public database, intended as a resource for researchers studying the immune response to SARS-CoV-2, is where the repertoires were released. The samples were drawn from two sources: the first 160 participants of the ongoing ImmuneRACE study, and 1,000 to 1,500 subjects contributed by 6 global collaborators. Nearly every sample came with metadata listing a de-identified subject ID, COVID-19 status, age in years and sex. Where available, HLA class I and class II types were taken from metadata supplied by the sample provider and were not determined by assay-based typing. The paper's findings and limits, for the study overall: Clinical and demographic metadata were provided uncurated, with the amount varying by source and participant.

TCRbeta CDR3 regions were amplified from genomic DNA by means of the immunoSEQ Assay, a bias-controlled multiplex PCR. The authors' pipeline ran thus. Nucleated cell counts per sample were estimated from amplification of reference gene primers within the assay. To quantify the absolute abundance of each unique TCRbeta CDR3 rearrangement, sequence reads were collapsed and filtered. For each sample, productive Simpson clonality was calculated by taking the square root of Simpson's diversity index across productive rearrangements. This immuneACCESS table, as held by TCRdb, lists in-frame sequences with V and J called but not all clones. Of the missing ones, under half trace to an unresolved V gene in checked studies; the others have no known cause. Clone size and V and J calls were adopted from that table, with D and trimming inferred from the DNA. For this sample there are a few hundred thousand clones; more than 70% appear just once. Clones ranked in the top ten supply 1.2% of the sample.

V is cut by 3 bases and J by 4 bases, and the space between the germline ends is 9 bases. Sequences LGHDT (CDR1) and YNNKEL (CDR2) are obtained from the germline V gene (reference sequence). Including cysteine and phenylalanine, the CDR3 has 13 amino acids. Just the 39-base CDR3 DNA is kept, in frame starting at base 1. Regarding this clone: Its specific antigen is unknown. No much larger clone is present one base from it, and per-base qualities are unavailable.

Collaborating institutions collected whole blood in K2EDTA tubes following their own protocols. Collaborator samples were shipped for TCRbeta analysis as frozen whole blood, isolated PBMCs, or DNA extracted from either sample type. The material sequenced was peripheral blood. This chain joins TRBV3-1 (or the pseudogene TRBV3-2) to TRBJ1-2; the D gene cannot be resolved reliably. The source of this sequence is a woman in her forties or fifties with acute or convalescent COVID-19. The DNA reads TGTGCCAGCAGCCACCTAGGCCCCTATGGCTACACCTTC. It translates to CASSHLGPYGYTF.